The 23 T cell receptor beta chains reported below all come from one sample, sequenced in a study of OX40 agonist ivuxolimab in advanced cancers. Preparation of the library involved the immunoSEQ multiplex PCR assay. TCRdb took this table from immuneACCESS and kept in-frame rearrangements with V and J called. Such tables lack part of the clones; where checked against another copy, unresolved V genes explain under half of the gap, and the rest is unexplained. The sample table records some 98,000 clones; over 75% of these occur just once. The leading ten clones occupy around 0.31% of the sample. Source: CD4+ or CD8+ T cells sorted from blood, taken in a trial of the OX40 agonist ivuxolimab. The receptors come from an adult with an advanced solid tumor such as melanoma, head and neck, liver or kidney cancer.

This clone was counted between two and nine times. The rearrangement joins TRBV6-5 to TRBJ2-6, with a possible D match to TRBD1 (6 bases). V was clipped by 6 bases and J by 2 bases, with 11 bases between them. Germline loops: CDR1 MNHEY, CDR2 SVGAGI. This CDR3 has 15 residues. CDR3 DNA sequence: TGTGCCAGCAGATCCACAGGGACTGGGGCCAACGTCCTGACTTTC. Translation: CASRSTGTGANVLTF.

The rearrangement uses TRBV11-3 and TRBJ2-2; D remains ambiguous. Germline V gene data show CDR1 as SGHNT and CDR2 as YENEEA. V was pared by 0 bases and J by 6 bases, with 8 bases between. CDR3 length: 14 residues. This CDR3 reads CASSLDRTSGELFF. In DNA, the CDR3 is TGTGCCAGCAGCTTAGATCGGACCTCCGGGGAGCTGTTTTTT. The variable domain in full, completed from reference TRBV11-3 and TRBJ2-2, reads EAGVVQSPRYKIIEKKQPVAFWCNPISGHNTLYWYLQNLGQGPELLIRYENEEAVDDSQLPKDRFSAERLKGVDSTLKIQPAELGDSAVYLCASSLDRTSGELFFGEGSRLTVL.

This rearrangement joins TRBV18 to TRBJ1-1, with D possibly being TRBD1 (5 bases). The CDR3 consists of 18 residues. Germline V gene sequence: CDR1 KGHSH, CDR2 LQKENI. Trimming removed 3 bases at V and 1 base at J, with 21 bases between. CDR3 protein: CASSPPRGQGFGNTEAFF. In nucleotides, the CDR3 is TGTGCCAGCTCACCGCCCCGAGGGCAGGGCTTCGGGAACACTGAAGCTTTCTTT.

The chain combines TRBV2 with TRBJ2-5, with 16 bases identical to TRBD2. The DNA end is a closer match to TRBJ2-7, so the J assignment may be wrong. Germline lookup yields CDR1 SNHLY and CDR2 FYNNEI. The CDR3 covers 17 residues. The DNA for the CDR3 is TGTGCCAGCAGTATAGGGACTAGCGGGAGGGCTACCCACGAGCAGTACTTC. Protein sequence: CASSIGTSGRATHEQYF.

V usage is TRBV6-5 and J usage is TRBJ1-2, with 11 bases fitting TRBD1. CDR1 and CDR2 (germline): MNHEY, SVGAGI. The length of the CDR3 is 14 residues. The V gene end was trimmed by 6 bases and the J gene end by 8 bases; junction bases not matched to a gene: 8. The CDR3, as DNA: TGTGCCAGCAGATTCGGACAGGGGGCTAGGGGCTACACCTTC. The encoded protein is CASRFGQGARGYTF.

The chain has TRBV5-1 and TRBJ2-7, with D possibly being TRBD2 (6 bases). In germline, CDR1 is SGHRS, CDR2 YFSETQ. The length of the CDR3 is 13 residues. V gave up 4 bases and J gave up 5 bases, with 13 bases separating them. The DNA for the CDR3 is TGCGCCAGCAGCGTGGGACTTGGGGACGAGCAGTACTTC. The encoded protein is CASSVGLGDEQYF.

This clone has just one count. CDR3 nucleotides: TGCGCCAGCAGCCAAGAGAGGGCTAGGCGGGGTTCGACGACCCAGTACTTC. Translating it yields CASSQERARRGSTTQYF. The genes are TRBV4-3 and TRBJ2-5; maybe TRBD2 (6 bases). V was shortened by 0 bases and J by 7 bases, with 21 bases between the two germline ends. CDR1 is LGHNA and CDR2 is YSLEER in the germline V gene. CDR3 size: 17 residues.

This sequence joins TRBV27 and TRBJ2-3, with TRBD2 as a possible D gene (7 bases). The V end was cut by 1 base, the J end by 7 bases, with 27 bases between. CDR3 size: 19 residues. The germline V gene encodes CDR1 MNHEY and CDR2 SMNVEV (reference sequence). The CDR3 sequence is CASSLFGVGGALADYTQYF. The DNA for the CDR3 is TGTGCCAGCAGTTTATTTGGTGTTGGGGGGGCCCTAGCTGATTATACGCAGTATTTT.

The chain combines TRBV18 with TRBJ1-4; D gene uncertain. Germline V lookup: CDR1 KGHSH, CDR2 LQKENI. CDR3 length equals 14 residues. The V and J ends lost 5 bases and 8 bases respectively, with 15 bases between them. CDR3: CASSAGRLQEKLFF. The CDR3 nucleotides are TGTGCCAGCTCAGCCGGACGGCTCCAGGAAAAACTGTTTTTT.

The chain couples TRBV28 to TRBJ2-1; maybe TRBD1 (6 bases). CDR1 and CDR2 from the germline V gene are MDHEN and SYDVKM. Trimming removed 3 bases at V and 2 bases at J, with 8 bases between. This CDR3 is 14 amino acids long. CDR3 residues: CASSLAGAYNEQFF. In DNA, the CDR3 is TGTGCCAGCAGTTTGGCAGGGGCCTACAATGAGCAGTTCTTC.

V usage is TRBV7-1 and J usage is TRBJ2-7; D assignment may be TRBD1 or TRBD2 (6 bases each). TRBV7-1 is an ORF, with its function uncertain. This CDR3 has 14 residues. Trimming left V 5 bases short and J 2 bases short, with 13 bases between. The CDR3 bases are TGTGCCAGCAGCCTACAGGGAGGAACCTACGAGCAGTACTTC. Its protein product is CASSLQGGTYEQYF.

This chain links TRBV28 with TRBJ2-7, with 10 bases aligning to TRBD2. V shed 1 base and J 4 bases; nucleotides not matched to a gene: 4. Germline CDR1 MDHEN, CDR2 SYDVKM. This CDR3 comprises 15 residues. The CDR3 nucleotides read TGTGCCAGCAGTTTATCAGAGCGGGAGGGGTACGAGCAGTACTTC. This sequence encodes CASSLSEREGYEQYF. Using reference TRBV28 and TRBJ2-7 for the parts outside the CDR3, the full variable domain is DVKVTQSSRYLVKRTGEKVFLECVQDMDHENMFWYRQDPGLGLRLIYFSYDVKMKEKGDIPEGYSVSREKKERFSLILESASTNQTSMYLCASSLSEREGYEQYFGPGTRLTVT.

The chain is built from TRBV4-2 and TRBJ2-7; 8 bases align to TRBD1. Germline values: CDR1 LGHNA, CDR2 YNFKEQ. V lost 1 base to trimming and J lost 1 base; unmatched junction nucleotides: 0. This CDR3 contains 14 residues. The DNA of the CDR3 is TGTGCCAGCAGCCAAGGACAGGGGTCCTACGAGCAGTACTTC. It is translated as CASSQGQGSYEQYF.

The V call is TRBV27, the J call TRBJ1-2, with D unclear. CDR3 length: 15 residues. The V and J ends lost 3 bases and 8 bases respectively, with 19 bases between them. The germline CDR1 and CDR2 sequences are MNHEY and SMNVEV (reference sequence). DNA for the CDR3: TGTGCCAGCAGTTTCAGCCCCGCATCCCCAACAGGCTACACCTTC. This sequence encodes CASSFSPASPTGYTF.

Only a few counts were recorded for this clone. The chain links TRBV7-2 to TRBJ2-4; D not resolved. This CDR3 contains 13 residues. Germline V gene sequence: CDR1 SGHTA, CDR2 FQGNSA. Trimming stripped 2 bases from V and 7 bases from J, with 9 bases between. Written as DNA, the CDR3 is TGTGCCAGCAGCTTATATAATCCGAACATTCAGTACTTC. Encoded protein: CASSLYNPNIQYF.

This clone was picked up a small number of times. CDR3 in amino acids: CSVAAGAYNEQFF. The CDR3 nucleotides are TGCAGCGTTGCGGCGGGGGCCTACAATGAGCAGTTCTTC. V and J are TRBV29-1 and TRBJ2-1, with 7 bases lining up with TRBD2. After removal of 4 bases from V and 2 bases from J, the junction contained 2 bases not matched to a gene. From germline, CDR1 is SQVTM and CDR2 ANQGSEA. The CDR3 contains 13 residues.

CDR3 coding DNA: TGTGCCAGTAGTCCCGGGGCCCCAGGGGGCCTTGGCTATGGCTACACCTTC. The encoded protein is CASSPGAPGGLGYGYTF. The chain carries TRBV19 and TRBJ1-2; the match to TRBD1 covers 8 bases. With 5 bases clipped from V and 4 bases from J, the junction kept 15 bases outside the gene matches. The germline gives CDR1 LNHDA, CDR2 SQIVND (reference sequence). The CDR3 loop spans 17 amino acids.

The rearrangement joins TRBV4-1 to TRBJ2-1; 11 nucleotides agree with TRBD2. Germline assignment: CDR1 MGHRA and CDR2 YSYEKL. Trimming at V came to 0 bases and at J to 6 bases, leaving 13 bases not matched to a gene. This CDR3 region has 19 residues. In DNA, the CDR3 is TGCGCCAGCAGCCAAGATTTCTATAAGGTGACTAGCGGGATCAATGAGCAGTTCTTC. Protein sequence: CASSQDFYKVTSGINEQFF.

This clone was recorded only once. The rearrangement links TRBV6-1 to TRBJ2-7; 8 nucleotides match TRBD1. CDR1 and CDR2 (germline): MNHNS, SASEGT. V lost 8 bases and J lost 0; bases outside the gene matches: 6. CDR3 size: 14 residues. The CDR3 DNA follows: TGTGCCAGCTCACGGGACAGGAGCTCCTACGAGCAGTACTTC. This sequence encodes CASSRDRSSYEQYF.

The sample holds one count of this clone. V usage is TRBV7-2 and J usage is TRBJ2-7, with D perhaps TRBD1 (6 bases). The CDR3 runs 13 residues. Germline V gene sequence: CDR1 SGHTA, CDR2 FQGNSA. V was clipped by 5 bases and J by 9 bases, with 17 bases between them. The CDR3 spells CASSLDRPGMQYF. CDR3 in DNA: TGTGCCAGCAGCCTGGACAGACCGGGGATGCAGTACTTC.

The V call is TRBV10-1, the J call TRBJ2-2; 8 bases agree with TRBD1. There are 17 residues in the CDR3. The J segment lost 2 bases and the V segment lost 5 bases, leaving 10 bases of the junction unmatched. Germline assignment: CDR1 WNHNN and CDR2 SYGVQD (reference sequence). The CDR3 reads CASSSWTGFGNTGELFF. The CDR3 bases are TGCGCCAGCAGTTCTTGGACAGGGTTCGGTAACACCGGGGAGCTGTTTTTT.

The chain carries TRBV7-3 and TRBJ2-1, with 12 bases aligning to TRBD2. The CDR3 consists of 18 residues. Germline values: CDR1 SGHTA, CDR2 FQGTGA. V lost 5 bases, J lost 5 bases, and 13 bases stayed unmatched. This CDR3 reads CASSAQALAGGPDNEQFF. Written as DNA, the CDR3 is TGTGCCAGCAGCGCCCAGGCCCTAGCGGGAGGGCCTGACAATGAGCAGTTCTTC.

The V and J genes are TRBV6-6 and TRBJ1-3, with D uncertain. In germline, CDR1 is MNHNY, CDR2 SVGAGI (reference sequence). The CDR3 has 16 residues. Trimming left V 6 bases short and J 0 bases short, with 15 bases between. CDR3 region: CASSQLSGSSGNTIYF. CDR3 bases: TGTGCCAGCAGCCAGCTCTCGGGGTCCTCTGGAAACACCATATATTTT.